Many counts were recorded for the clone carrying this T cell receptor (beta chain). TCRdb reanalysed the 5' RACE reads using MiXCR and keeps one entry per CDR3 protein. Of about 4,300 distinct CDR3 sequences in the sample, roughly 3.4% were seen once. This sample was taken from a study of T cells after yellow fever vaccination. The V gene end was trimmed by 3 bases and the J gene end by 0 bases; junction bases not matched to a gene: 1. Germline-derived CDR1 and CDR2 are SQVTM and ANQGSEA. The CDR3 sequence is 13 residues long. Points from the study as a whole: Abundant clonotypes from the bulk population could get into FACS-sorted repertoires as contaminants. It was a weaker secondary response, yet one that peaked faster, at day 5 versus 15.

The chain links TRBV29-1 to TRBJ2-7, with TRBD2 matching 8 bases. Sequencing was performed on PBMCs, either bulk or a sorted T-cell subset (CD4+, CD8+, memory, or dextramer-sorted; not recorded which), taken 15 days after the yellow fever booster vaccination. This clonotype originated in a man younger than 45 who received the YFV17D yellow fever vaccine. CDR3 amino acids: CSVDSGSSYEQYF. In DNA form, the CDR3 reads TGCAGCGTTGACAGCGGGAGCTCCTACGAGCAGTACTTC.